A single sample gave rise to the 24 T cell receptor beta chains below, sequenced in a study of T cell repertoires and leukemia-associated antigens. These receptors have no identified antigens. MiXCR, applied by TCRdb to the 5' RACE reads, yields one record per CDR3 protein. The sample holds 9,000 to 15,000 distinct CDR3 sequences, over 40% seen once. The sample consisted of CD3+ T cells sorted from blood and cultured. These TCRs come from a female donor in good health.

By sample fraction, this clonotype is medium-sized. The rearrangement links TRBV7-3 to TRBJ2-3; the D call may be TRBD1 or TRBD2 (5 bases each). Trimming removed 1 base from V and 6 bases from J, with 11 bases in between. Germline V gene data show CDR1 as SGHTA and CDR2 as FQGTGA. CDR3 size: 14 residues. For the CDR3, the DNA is TGTGCCAGCAGCTTAAGAGGGGTGCGGGATACGCAGTATTTT. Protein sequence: CASSLRGVRDTQYF. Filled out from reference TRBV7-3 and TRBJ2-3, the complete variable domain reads GAGVSQTPSNKVTEKGKYVELRCDPISGHTALYWYRQSLGQGPEFLIYFQGTGAADDSGLPNDRFFAVRPEGSVSTLKIQRTERGDSAVYLCASSLRGVRDTQYFGPGTRLTVL.

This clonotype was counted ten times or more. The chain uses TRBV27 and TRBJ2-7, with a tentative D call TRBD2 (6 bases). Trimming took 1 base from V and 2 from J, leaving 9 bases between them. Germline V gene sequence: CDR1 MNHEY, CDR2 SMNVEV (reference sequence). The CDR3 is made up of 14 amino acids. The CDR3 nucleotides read TGTGCCAGCAGTTTATACGGGAGTGCCTACGAGCAGTACTTC. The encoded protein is CASSLYGSAYEQYF.

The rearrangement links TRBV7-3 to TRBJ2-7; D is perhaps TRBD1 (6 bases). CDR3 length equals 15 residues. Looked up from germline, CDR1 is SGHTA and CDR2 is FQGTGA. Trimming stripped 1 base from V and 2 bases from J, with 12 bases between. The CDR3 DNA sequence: TGTGCCAGCAGCTTAAATGGCCAGGGGCCCTACGAGCAGTACTTC. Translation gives CASSLNGQGPYEQYF.

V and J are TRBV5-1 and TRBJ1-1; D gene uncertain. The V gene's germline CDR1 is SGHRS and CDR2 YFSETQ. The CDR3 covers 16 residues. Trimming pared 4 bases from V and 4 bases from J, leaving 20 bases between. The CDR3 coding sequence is TGCGCCAGCAGCCTTCGAGGGAGAGTTTTCGGCACTGAAGCTTTCTTT. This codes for CASSLRGRVFGTEAFF.

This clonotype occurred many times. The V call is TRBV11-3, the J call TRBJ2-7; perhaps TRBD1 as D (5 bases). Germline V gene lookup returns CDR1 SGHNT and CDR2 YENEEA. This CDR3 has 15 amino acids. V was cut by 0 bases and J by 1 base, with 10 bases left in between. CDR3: CASSLEGEPSYEQYF. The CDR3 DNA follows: TGTGCCAGCAGCTTAGAAGGGGAACCGTCCTACGAGCAGTACTTC.

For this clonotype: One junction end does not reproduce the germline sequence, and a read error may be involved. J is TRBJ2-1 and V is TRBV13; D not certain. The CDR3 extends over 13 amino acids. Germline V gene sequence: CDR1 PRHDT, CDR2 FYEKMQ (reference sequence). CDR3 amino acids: CASSPGLVGFRLF. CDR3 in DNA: TGTGCCAGCAGCCCTGGGCTGGTGGGATTCCGGCTCTTC.

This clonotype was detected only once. The CDR3 loop reads CASSPNREAQPQHF. The CDR3 region has the DNA TGTGCCAGCTCACCAAACCGGGAGGCTCAGCCCCAGCATTTT. V usage is TRBV18 and J usage is TRBJ1-5, with D unresolved. Trimming stripped 2 bases from V and 6 bases from J, with 11 bases between. CDR1 and CDR2 from the germline V gene are KGHSH and LQKENI. This CDR3 has 14 residues.

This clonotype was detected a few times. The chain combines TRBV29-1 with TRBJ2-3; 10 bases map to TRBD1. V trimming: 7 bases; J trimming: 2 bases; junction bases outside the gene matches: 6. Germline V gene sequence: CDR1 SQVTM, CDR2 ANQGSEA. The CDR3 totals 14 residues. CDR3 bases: TGCAGCGCGGACAGGGGGGACCACACAGATACGCAGTATTTT. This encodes CSADRGDHTDTQYF.

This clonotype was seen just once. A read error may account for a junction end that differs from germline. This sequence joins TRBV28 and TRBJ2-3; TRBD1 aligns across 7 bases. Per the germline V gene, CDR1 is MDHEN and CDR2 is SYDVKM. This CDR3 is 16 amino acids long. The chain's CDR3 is CASRQGDALPQSTQCF. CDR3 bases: TGTGCCAGCAGGCAGGGGGACGCCCTCCCACAGAGTACGCAGTGTTTT.

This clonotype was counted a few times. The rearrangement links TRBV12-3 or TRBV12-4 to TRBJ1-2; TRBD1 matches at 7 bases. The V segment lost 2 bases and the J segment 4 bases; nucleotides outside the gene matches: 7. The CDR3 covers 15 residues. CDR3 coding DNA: TGTGCCAGCAGTTTAAAGAGGGGGCAGGTCTATGGCTACACCTTC. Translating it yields CASSLKRGQVYGYTF.

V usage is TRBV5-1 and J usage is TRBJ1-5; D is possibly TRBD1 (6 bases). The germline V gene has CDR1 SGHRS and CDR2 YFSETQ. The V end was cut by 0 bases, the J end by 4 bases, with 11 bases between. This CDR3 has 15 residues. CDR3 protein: CASSLETGKNQPQHF. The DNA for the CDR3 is TGCGCCAGCAGCTTGGAGACAGGAAAAAATCAGCCCCAGCATTTT.

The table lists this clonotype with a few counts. Written as DNA, the CDR3 is TGCAGCGTTGAGAATCGGTGGGGGACCACCTCTTCGAATACGCAGTATTTT. Translating gives CSVENRWGTTSSNTQYF. The V call is TRBV29-1, the J call TRBJ2-3, with D perhaps assigned TRBD1 or TRBD2 (5 bases each). CDR1 is SQVTM, CDR2 ANQGSEA, per germline. Trimming removed 3 bases from V and 7 bases from J, with 26 bases in between. The CDR3 is made up of 17 amino acids.

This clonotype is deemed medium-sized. This CDR3 reads CASSAPQGASYNSPLHF. The CDR3, as DNA: TGTGCCAGCAGTGCCCCACAGGGGGCGTCCTATAATTCACCCCTCCACTTT. The V and J genes are TRBV28 and TRBJ1-6, with 9 bases identical to TRBD1. CDR1 MDHEN and CDR2 SYDVKM come from the germline V gene. V lost 5 bases and J lost 1; bases outside the gene matches: 6. The CDR3 consists of 17 residues.

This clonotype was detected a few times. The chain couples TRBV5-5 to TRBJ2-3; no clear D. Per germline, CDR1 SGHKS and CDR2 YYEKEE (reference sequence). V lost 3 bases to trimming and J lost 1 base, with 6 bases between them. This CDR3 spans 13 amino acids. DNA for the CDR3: TGTGCCAGCAGCTCCCCTGGCACAGATACGCAGTATTTT. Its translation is CASSSPGTDTQYF. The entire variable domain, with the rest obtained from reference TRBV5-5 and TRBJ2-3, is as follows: DAGVTQSPTHLIKTRGQQVTLRCSPISGHKSVSWYQQVLGQGPQFIFQYYEKEERGRGNFPDRFSARQFPNYSSELNVNALLLGDSALYLCASSSPGTDTQYFGPGTRLTVL.

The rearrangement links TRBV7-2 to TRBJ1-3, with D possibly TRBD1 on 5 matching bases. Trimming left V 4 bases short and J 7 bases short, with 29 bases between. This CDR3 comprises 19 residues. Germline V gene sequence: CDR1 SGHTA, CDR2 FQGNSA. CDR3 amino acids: CASSSEYPGQGPGGNTIYF. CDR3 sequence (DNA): TGTGCCAGCAGCTCCGAATATCCAGGACAAGGCCCGGGGGGGAACACCATATATTTT. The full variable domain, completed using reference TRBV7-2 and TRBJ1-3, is GAGVSQSPSNKVTEKGKDVELRCDPISGHTALYWYRQSLGQGLEFLIYFQGNSAPDKSGLPSDRFSAERTGGSVSTLTIQRTQQEDSAVYLCASSSEYPGQGPGGNTIYFGEGSWLTVV.

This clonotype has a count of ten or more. The CDR3 reads CASSLAVLNWGKGQANSYEQYF. The CDR3 coding sequence is TGCGCCAGCAGCTTGGCGGTCCTGAATTGGGGAAAAGGACAGGCCAACTCCTACGAGCAGTACTTC. The rearrangement links TRBV5-1 to TRBJ2-7, with 7 bases matching TRBD1. Germline V gene lookup returns CDR1 SGHRS and CDR2 YFSETQ. V shed 0 bases, J shed 0 bases, and the junction held 24 bases outside the gene matches. CDR3 length: 22 residues.

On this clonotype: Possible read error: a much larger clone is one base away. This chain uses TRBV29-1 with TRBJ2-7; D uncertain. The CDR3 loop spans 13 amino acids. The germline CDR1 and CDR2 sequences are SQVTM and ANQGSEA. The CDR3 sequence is CGVAPASRYEQYF. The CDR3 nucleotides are TGCGGCGTTGCGCCTGCATCGAGATACGAGCAGTACTTC.

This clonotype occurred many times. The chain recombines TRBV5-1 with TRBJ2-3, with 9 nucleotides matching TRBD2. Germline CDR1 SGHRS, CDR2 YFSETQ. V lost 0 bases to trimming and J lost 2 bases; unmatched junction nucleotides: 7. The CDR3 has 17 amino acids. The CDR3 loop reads CASSLGLAEKITDTQYF. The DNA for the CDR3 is TGCGCCAGCAGCTTGGGACTAGCGGAGAAGATCACAGATACGCAGTATTTT.

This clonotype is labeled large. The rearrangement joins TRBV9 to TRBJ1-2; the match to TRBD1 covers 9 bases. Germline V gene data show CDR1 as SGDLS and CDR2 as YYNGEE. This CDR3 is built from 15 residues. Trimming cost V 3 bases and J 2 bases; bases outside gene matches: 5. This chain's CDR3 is CASSAPGQGNYGYTF. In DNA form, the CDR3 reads TGTGCCAGCAGCGCCCCGGGACAGGGAAACTATGGCTACACCTTC.

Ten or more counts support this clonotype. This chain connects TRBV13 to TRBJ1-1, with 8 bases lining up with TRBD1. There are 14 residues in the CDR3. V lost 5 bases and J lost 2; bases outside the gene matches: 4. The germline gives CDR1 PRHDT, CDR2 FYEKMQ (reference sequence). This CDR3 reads CASSDGQGNTEAFF. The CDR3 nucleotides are TGTGCCAGCAGCGACGGACAGGGAAACACTGAAGCTTTCTTT. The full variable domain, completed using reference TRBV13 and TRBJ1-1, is AAGVIQSPRHLIKEKRETATLKCYPIPRHDTVYWYQQGPGQDPQFLISFYEKMQSDKGSIPDRFSAQQFSDYHSELNMSSLELGDSALYFCASSDGQGNTEAFFGQGTRLTVV.

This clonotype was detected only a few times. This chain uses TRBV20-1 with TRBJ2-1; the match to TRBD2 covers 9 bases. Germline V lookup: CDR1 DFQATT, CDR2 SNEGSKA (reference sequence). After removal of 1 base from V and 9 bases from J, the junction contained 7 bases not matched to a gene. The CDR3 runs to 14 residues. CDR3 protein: CSARVVAGVGEQFF. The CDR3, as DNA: TGCAGTGCTAGAGTGGTAGCGGGGGTAGGTGAGCAGTTCTTC.

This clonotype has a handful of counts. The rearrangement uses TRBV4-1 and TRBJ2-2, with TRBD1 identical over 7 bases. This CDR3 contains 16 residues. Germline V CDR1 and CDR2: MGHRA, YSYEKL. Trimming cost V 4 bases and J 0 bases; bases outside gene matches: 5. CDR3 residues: CASSLRTGTNTGELFF. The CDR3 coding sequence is TGCGCCAGCAGCCTACGGACAGGAACGAACACCGGGGAGCTGTTTTTT.

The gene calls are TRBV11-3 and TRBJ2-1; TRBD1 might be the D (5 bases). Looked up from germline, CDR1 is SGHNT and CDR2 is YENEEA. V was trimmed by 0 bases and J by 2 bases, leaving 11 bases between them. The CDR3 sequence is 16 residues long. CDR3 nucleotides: TGTGCCAGCAGCTTAGAGGGCCAGGGTCCCTACAATGAGCAGTTCTTC. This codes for CASSLEGQGPYNEQFF.

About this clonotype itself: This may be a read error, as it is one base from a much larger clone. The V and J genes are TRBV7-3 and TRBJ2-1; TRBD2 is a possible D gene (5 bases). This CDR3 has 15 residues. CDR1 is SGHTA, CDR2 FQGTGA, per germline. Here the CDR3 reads CTSSLASGDYNVQFF. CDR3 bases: TGTACCAGCAGCTTAGCCAGCGGAGACTACAATGTGCAGTTCTTC.